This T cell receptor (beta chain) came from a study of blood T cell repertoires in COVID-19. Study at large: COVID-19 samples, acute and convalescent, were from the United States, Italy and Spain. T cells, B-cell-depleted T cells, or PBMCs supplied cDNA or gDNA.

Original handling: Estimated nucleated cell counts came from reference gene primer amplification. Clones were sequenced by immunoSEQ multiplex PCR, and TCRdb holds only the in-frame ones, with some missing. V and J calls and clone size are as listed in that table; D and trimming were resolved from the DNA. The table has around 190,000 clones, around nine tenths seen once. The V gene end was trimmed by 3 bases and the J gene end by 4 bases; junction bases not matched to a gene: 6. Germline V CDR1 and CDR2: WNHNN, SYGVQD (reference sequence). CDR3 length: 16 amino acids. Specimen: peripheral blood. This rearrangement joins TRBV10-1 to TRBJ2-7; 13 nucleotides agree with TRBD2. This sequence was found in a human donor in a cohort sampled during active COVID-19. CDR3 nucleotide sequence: TGCGCCAGCAGTGATACTAGCGGGAGGGCAGAGTACGAGCAGTACTTC. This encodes CASSDTSGRAEYEQYF.